This T cell receptor beta chain was observed in a study of T cells in Graves' hyperthyroidism and ophthalmopathy. On the study more broadly: Peripheral blood was collected at initial diagnosis, before any treatment.

The CDR3 extends over 18 amino acids. Germline-derived CDR1 and CDR2 are MNHNS and SASEGT. V trimming: 4 bases; J trimming: 5 bases; junction bases outside the gene matches: 17. Amplified TCR beta CDR3 regions derived from RNA transcripts. HTBI primers were the set used in a first-round RT-PCR of the TCR CDR3. TCRdb re-called the multiplex PCR reads with MiXCR, one entry per CDR3 protein. The table includes roughly 740,000 distinct CDR3 sequences, around 15% detected once. Hyperthyroidism had been newly diagnosed in patients aged 18 to 65, and its duration was under 2 months. Exclusions: uncontrolled infection, other autoimmune disease, pregnancy, lactation. The diagnostic basis comprised clinical symptoms, serum thyroxine and TRAb, thyroid ultrasound and orbital computed tomography.

This chain uses TRBV6-1 with TRBJ2-1; 7 bases map to TRBD2. The material sequenced was blood. The clonotype comes from a man between 18 and 35 years old with Graves' hyperthyroidism. This CDR3 is CASSASGEGLKGHNEQFF. The DNA of the CDR3 is TGTGCCAGCAGTGCCTCCGGGGAGGGTCTTAAAGGTCACAATGAGCAGTTCTTC.